This T cell receptor beta chain was recovered during a study of regulatory T cells in long-lasting Graves disease. Study findings and constraints: Possibly, too few samples lowered accuracy.

This clonotype was counted at least ten times. The antigen is not known. Assembly of TCR beta libraries relied on iRepertoire HTBI primers together with Arm-PCR of CDR3 regions. Each CDR3 protein gets one entry after TCRdb re-called the multiplex PCR reads with MiXCR. The data contain a few hundred thousand distinct CDR3 sequences, 20% to 25% of them singletons. Germline CDR1 and CDR2: LNHDA and SQIVND (reference sequence). V lost 6 bases to trimming and J lost 2 bases; unmatched junction nucleotides: 9. This CDR3 contains 15 residues. Regarding time point: persistent/refractory GD, antithyroid drugs over 5 years with positive TRAb. Isolated PBMC RNA provided the starting material for the TCR library. Doctors identified Graves' disease using the American Thyroid Association guidelines.

The chain has TRBV19 and TRBJ2-7, with 8 positions matching TRBD1. The sample was peripheral blood mononuclear cells (PBMCs), taken when the disease was refractory, from a patient treated with antithyroid drugs. The receptor was isolated from a woman aged 40 to 55 with Graves disease. Written as DNA, the CDR3 is TGTGCCAGTAGCACCAGCCGGGACAGGCCCTACGAGCAGTACTTC. Protein product: CASSTSRDRPYEQYF.